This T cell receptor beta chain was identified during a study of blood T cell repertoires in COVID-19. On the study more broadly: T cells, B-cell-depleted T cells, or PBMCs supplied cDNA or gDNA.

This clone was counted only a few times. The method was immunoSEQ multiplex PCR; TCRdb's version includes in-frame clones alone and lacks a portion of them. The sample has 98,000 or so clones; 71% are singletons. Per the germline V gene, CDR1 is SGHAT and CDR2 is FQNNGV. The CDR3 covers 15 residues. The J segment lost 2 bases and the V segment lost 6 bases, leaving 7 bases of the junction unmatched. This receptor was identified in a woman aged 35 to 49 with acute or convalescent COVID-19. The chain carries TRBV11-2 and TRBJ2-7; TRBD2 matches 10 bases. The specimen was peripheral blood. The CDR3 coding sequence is TGTGCCAGCAGTCAAATAGCGGGGGGACCCTACGAGCAGTACTTC. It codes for CASSQIAGGPYEQYF.